Reported below is one T cell receptor (beta chain). Per the study methods: The authors estimated nucleated cell counts from reference gene primer amplification. Sequenced by immunoSEQ multiplex PCR; TCRdb stores in-frame clones only, minus some. Clonal size and the V and J genes are those of that table, whereas D and trimming came from the DNA. Of around 350,000 clones listed, about 87% are singletons. In germline, CDR1 is LGHDT, CDR2 YNNKEL (reference sequence). V lost 3 bases, J lost 6 bases, and 17 bases lay in between. This CDR3 is built from 16 residues. The data are from a study of blood T cell repertoires in COVID-19. Study-wide context: Acute-phase and convalescent COVID-19 samples originated in the United States, Italy and Spain. Sample material is recorded as cDNA or gDNA derived from T cells, B-cell-depleted T cells, or PBMCs.

The TCR originated in a human donor in a cohort sampled during active COVID-19. The sample consisted of peripheral blood. V is TRBV3-1 (or the pseudogene TRBV3-2) and J is TRBJ2-2, with a possible D match to TRBD1 (6 bases). CDR3 residues: CASSHGDNHQAGELFF. CDR3 in DNA: TGTGCCAGCAGCCACGGGGACAACCATCAAGCCGGGGAGCTGTTTTTT.